This note documents a single TCR beta chain sequence. Its antigen is unidentified. Vbeta (60) and Jbeta (13) primers were used in the PCR. Assay: immunoSEQ multiplex PCR; the TCRdb copy retains only in-frame clones and omits some. The sample includes about 130,000 clones, more than 60% of them seen just once. The data belong to a study of cytomegalovirus exposure and HLA in healthy donors. Regarding the study as a whole: Reportedly, cytomegalovirus status was diagnosed with high sensitivity and specificity. Highest at DRB1 and lowest at HLA-C, TCR association rates differed among HLA loci in a later analysis.

This TCR was recovered from a woman aged 40 to 50 in good health and CMV-seropositive. The specimen was PBMCs.

In nucleotides, the CDR3 is TGTGCCAGCAGCCGACAGGGCCGTTCCTACAATGAGCAGTTCTTC. Translated, it gives CASSRQGRSYNEQFF. The chain links TRBV27 to TRBJ2-1; 7 bases are shared with TRBD1. Losses at the gene ends were 6 bases for V and 1 base for J; bases not matched to a gene: 6. CDR3 size: 15 residues. Germline V lookup: CDR1 MNHEY, CDR2 SMNVEV (reference sequence).